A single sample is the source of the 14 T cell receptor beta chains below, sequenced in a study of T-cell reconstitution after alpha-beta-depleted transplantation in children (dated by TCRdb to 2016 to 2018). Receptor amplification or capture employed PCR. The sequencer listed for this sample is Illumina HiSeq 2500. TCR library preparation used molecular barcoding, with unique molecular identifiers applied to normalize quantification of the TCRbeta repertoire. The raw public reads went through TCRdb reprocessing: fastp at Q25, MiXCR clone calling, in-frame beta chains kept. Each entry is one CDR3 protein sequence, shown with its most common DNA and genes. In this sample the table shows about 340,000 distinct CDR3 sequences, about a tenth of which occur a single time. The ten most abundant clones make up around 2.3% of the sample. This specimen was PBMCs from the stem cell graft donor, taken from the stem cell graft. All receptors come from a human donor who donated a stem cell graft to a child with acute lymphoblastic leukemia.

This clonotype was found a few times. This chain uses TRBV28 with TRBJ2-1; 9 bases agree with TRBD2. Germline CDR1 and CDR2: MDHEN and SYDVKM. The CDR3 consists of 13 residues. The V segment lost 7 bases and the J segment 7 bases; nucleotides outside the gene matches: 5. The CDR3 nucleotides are TGTGCCAGCACCAGCGGGAGGTTGAATGAGCAGTTCTTC. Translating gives CASTSGRLNEQFF.

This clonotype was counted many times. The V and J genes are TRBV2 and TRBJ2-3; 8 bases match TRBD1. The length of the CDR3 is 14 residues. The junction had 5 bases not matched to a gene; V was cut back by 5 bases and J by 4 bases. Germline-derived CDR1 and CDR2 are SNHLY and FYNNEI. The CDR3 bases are TGTGCCAGCAGTCAGGACAGGGTGGCAGATACGCAGTATTTT. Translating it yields CASSQDRVADTQYF.

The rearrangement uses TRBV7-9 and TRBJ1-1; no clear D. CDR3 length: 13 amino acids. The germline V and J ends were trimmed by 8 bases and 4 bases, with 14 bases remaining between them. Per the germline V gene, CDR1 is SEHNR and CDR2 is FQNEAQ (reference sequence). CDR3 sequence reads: CASLPAGATEAFF. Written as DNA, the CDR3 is TGTGCCAGCCTGCCGGCGGGAGCCACTGAAGCTTTCTTT. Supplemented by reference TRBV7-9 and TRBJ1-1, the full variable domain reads DTGVSQNPRHKITKRGQNVTFRCDPISEHNRLYWYRQTLGQGPEFLTYFQNEAQLEKSRLLSDRFSAERPKGSFSTLEIQRTEQGDSAMYLCASLPAGATEAFFGQGTRLTVV.

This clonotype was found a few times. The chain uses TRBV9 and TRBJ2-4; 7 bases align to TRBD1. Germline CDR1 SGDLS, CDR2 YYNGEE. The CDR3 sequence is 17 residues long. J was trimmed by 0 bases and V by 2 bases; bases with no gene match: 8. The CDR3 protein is CASSVSDRDLAKNIQYF. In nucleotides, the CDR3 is TGTGCCAGCAGCGTTTCAGACAGGGACCTAGCCAAAAACATTCAGTACTTC. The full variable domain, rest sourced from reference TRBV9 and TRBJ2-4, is DSGVTQTPKHLITATGQRVTLRCSPRSGDLSVYWYQQSLDQGLQFLIQYYNGEERAKGNILERFSAQQFPDLHSELNLSSLELGDSALYFCASSVSDRDLAKNIQYFGAGTRLSVL.

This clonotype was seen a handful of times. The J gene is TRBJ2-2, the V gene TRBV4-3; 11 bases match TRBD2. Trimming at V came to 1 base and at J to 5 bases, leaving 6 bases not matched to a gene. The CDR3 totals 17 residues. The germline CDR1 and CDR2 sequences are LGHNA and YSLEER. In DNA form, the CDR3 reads TGCGCCAGCAGCCAAGGAACTAGCGGGAGAATTACCGGGGAGCTGTTTTTT. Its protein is CASSQGTSGRITGELFF.

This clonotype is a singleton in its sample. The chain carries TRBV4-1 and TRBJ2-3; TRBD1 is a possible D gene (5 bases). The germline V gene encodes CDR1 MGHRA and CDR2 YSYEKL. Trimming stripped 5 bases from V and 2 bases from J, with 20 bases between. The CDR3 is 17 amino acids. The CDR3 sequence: CASSGLDSPLHTDTQYF. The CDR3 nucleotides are TGCGCCAGCAGCGGTCTTGACAGCCCTTTGCACACAGATACGCAGTATTTT.

The CDR3 nucleotides read TGTGCCAGCAGCCAGACTAAGAATGTAGCGGAGCCCTCCTTCTCCTACAATGAGCAGTTCTTC. Residues: CASSQTKNVAEPSFSYNEQFF. This rearrangement joins TRBV3-1 to TRBJ2-1; TRBD2 might be the D (6 bases). CDR3 size: 21 residues. Trimming removed 3 bases from V and 0 bases from J, with 27 bases in between. Germline CDR1 is LGHDT and CDR2 is YNNKEL (reference sequence).

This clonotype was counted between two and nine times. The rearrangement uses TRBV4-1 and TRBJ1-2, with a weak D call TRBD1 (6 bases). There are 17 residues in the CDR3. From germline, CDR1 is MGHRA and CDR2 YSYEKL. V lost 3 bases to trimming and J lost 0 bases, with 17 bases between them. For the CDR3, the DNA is TGCGCCAGCAGCCATCTTTTCCGGGACAAAGCTAACTATGGCTACACCTTC. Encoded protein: CASSHLFRDKANYGYTF.

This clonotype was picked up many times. Here the CDR3 reads CASSLRENHYGYTF. CDR3 in DNA: TGTGCCAGCAGCTTACGGGAGAACCACTATGGCTACACCTTC. This chain connects TRBV7-9 to TRBJ1-2; no reliable D call. V was shortened by 2 bases and J by 3 bases, with 10 bases between the two germline ends. There are 14 residues in the CDR3. CDR1 is SEHNR and CDR2 is FQNEAQ in the germline V gene (reference sequence).

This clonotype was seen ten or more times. CDR3 nucleotide sequence: TGTGCCAGCAGCCGACTAGCGGGTAACTACAATGAGCAGTTCTTC. This codes for CASSRLAGNYNEQFF. The chain carries TRBV7-9 and TRBJ2-1; 10 bases map to TRBD2. The CDR3 runs to 15 residues. Germline CDR1 reads SEHNR; CDR2 reads FQNEAQ (reference sequence). V was pared by 5 bases and J by 3 bases, with 4 bases of the junction left unmatched. Full variable domain (rest looked up from reference TRBV7-9 and TRBJ2-1): DTGVSQNPRHKITKRGQNVTFRCDPISEHNRLYWYRQTLGQGPEFLTYFQNEAQLEKSRLLSDRFSAERPKGSFSTLEIQRTEQGDSAMYLCASSRLAGNYNEQFFGPGTRLTVL.

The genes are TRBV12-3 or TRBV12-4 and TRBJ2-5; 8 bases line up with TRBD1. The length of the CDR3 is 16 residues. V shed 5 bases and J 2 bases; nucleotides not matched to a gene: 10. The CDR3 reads CASSRSGGAGQETQYF. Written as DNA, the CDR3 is TGTGCCAGCAGTCGTTCAGGGGGCGCAGGGCAAGAGACCCAGTACTTC.

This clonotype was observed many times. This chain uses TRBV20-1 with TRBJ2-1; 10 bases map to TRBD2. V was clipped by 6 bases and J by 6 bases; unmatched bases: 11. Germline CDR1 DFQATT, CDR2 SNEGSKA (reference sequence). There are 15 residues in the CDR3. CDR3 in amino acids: CSASPGTSDTNEQFF. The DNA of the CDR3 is TGCAGTGCGTCCCCCGGGACTAGCGATACCAATGAGCAGTTCTTC.

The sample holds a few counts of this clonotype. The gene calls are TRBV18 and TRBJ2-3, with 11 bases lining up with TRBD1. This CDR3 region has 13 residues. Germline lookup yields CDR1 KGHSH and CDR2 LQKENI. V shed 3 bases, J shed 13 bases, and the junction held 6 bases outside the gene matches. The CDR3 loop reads CASSPQPGQGEYF. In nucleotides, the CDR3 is TGTGCCAGCTCACCGCAACCGGGACAGGGGGAGTATTTT.

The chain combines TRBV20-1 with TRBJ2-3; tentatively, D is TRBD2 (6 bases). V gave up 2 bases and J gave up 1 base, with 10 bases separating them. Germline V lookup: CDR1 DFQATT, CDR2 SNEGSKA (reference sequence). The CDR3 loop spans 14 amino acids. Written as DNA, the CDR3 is TGCAGTGCTAGAAAGGCGGGACGCACAGATACGCAGTATTTT. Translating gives CSARKAGRTDTQYF.